This T cell receptor (beta chain) was observed in a study of T cells in Graves' hyperthyroidism and ophthalmopathy. The investigators amplified TCR beta CDR3 regions from RNA transcripts. Researchers ran a first-round RT-PCR on the TCR CDR3 using the HTBI primer set. TCRdb re-called the multiplex PCR reads through MiXCR, storing one row per CDR3 protein. The data show 730,000 or so distinct CDR3 sequences, with roughly 20% seen just once and over 15% held by the top ten. This clonotype was found a few times. The CDR3 loop spans 18 amino acids. With 4 bases removed from V and 4 bases from J, the gap between germline ends came to 22 bases. The V gene's germline CDR1 is KGHSH and CDR2 LQKENI.

The sequenced material came from blood. The sequence came from a woman aged 50 to 60 with Graves' hyperthyroidism that later progressed to Graves' ophthalmopathy. V and J are TRBV18 and TRBJ1-4, with D possibly TRBD1 on 5 matching bases. As DNA, the CDR3 is TGTGCCAGCTCACACTATTCCGGGACCCTGAAAATTAATGAAAAACTGTTTTTT. It yields the protein CASSHYSGTLKINEKLFF.